These 21 T cell receptor beta chains came from one sample sequenced in a study of a mutant IDH1 vaccine in newly diagnosed glioma. Time point here: baseline, week 1 (first vaccination visit). Noted treatment: pre-vaccination baseline after standard-of-care therapy. The data were produced by immunoSEQ multiplex PCR, yet TCRdb's version contains in-frame clones alone and is incomplete. This sample has around 100,000 clones, with about 80% found just once. The sequenced sample was PBMCs, obtained from a glioma patient treated with radiotherapy, temozolomide or both. The receptors were sampled from a man between 35 and 55 years old with glioma. Some clones in this sample may be carry-over from other donors' samples.

CDR3 in DNA: TGCGCCAGCAGCTTGGGGCAGGGGGCAACTAATGAAAAACTGTTTTTT. Protein product: CASSLGQGATNEKLFF. This rearrangement joins TRBV5-1 to TRBJ1-4; 7 positions match TRBD1. Germline V gene data show CDR1 as SGHRS and CDR2 as YFSETQ. The CDR3 is made up of 16 amino acids. V was pared by 0 bases and J by 0 bases, with 2 bases of the junction left unmatched.

The CDR3 sequence: CASSPGTRAYNEQFF. The DNA of the CDR3 is TGCGCCAGCAGCCCCGGGACTAGGGCCTACAATGAGCAGTTCTTC. The chain links TRBV5-1 to TRBJ2-1, with 8 bases identical to TRBD2. The CDR3 consists of 15 residues. After removal of 4 bases from V and 2 bases from J, the junction contained 5 bases not matched to a gene. CDR1 and CDR2 from the germline V gene are SGHRS and YFSETQ. Looking up the rest from reference TRBV5-1 and TRBJ2-1 gives the full variable domain: KAGVTQTPRYLIKTRGQQVTLSCSPISGHRSVSWYQQTPGQGLQFLFEYFSETQRNKGNFPGRFSGRQFSNSRSEMNVSTLELGDSALYLCASSPGTRAYNEQFFGPGTRLTVL.

The rearrangement joins TRBV6-1 to TRBJ2-7; TRBD1 matches 9 bases. V was clipped by 6 bases and J by 3 bases; unmatched bases: 6. CDR3 size: 14 residues. The V gene's germline CDR1 is MNHNS and CDR2 SASEGT. The CDR3 DNA reads as TGTGCCAGCAGCCTCCGGGACAGGGTCTACGAGCAGTACTTC. This codes for CASSLRDRVYEQYF.

The rearrangement joins TRBV29-1 to TRBJ2-3, with 14 bases matching TRBD2. The germline gives CDR1 SQVTM, CDR2 ANQGSEA. The CDR3 is 17 residues long. The trim removed 5 bases at V and 2 bases at J, leaving 9 bases unmatched. As DNA, the CDR3 is TGCAGCGTTTTGGGGGGACTAGCGGGGGCCAACACAGATACGCAGTATTTT. Protein product: CSVLGGLAGANTDTQYF.

CDR3 in DNA: TGCGCCAGCAGCTTGATGACTAGCGGGGGCCCGTACAATGAGCAGTTCTTC. Its protein is CASSLMTSGGPYNEQFF. The chain carries TRBV5-1 and TRBJ2-1; 12 bases align to TRBD2. The CDR3 runs 17 residues. Germline CDR1 and CDR2: SGHRS and YFSETQ. V trimming: 1 base; J trimming: 4 bases; junction bases outside the gene matches: 6.

The chain employs TRBV30 and TRBJ1-1; D uncertain. V lost 2 bases, J lost 1 base, and 5 bases lay in between. Germline CDR1 and CDR2: GTSNPN and SVGIG (reference sequence). This CDR3 has 12 residues. In DNA form, the CDR3 reads TGTGCCTGGAGTCTTACGAACACTGAAGCTTTCTTT. Encoded protein: CAWSLTNTEAFF. Full variable domain (outside the CDR3, taken from reference TRBV30 and TRBJ1-1): SQTIHQWPATLVQPVGSPLSLECTVEGTSNPNLYWYRQAAGRGLQLLFYSVGIGQISSEVPQNLSASRPQDRQFILSSKKLLLSDSGFYLCAWSLTNTEAFFGQGTRLTVV.

The V and J genes are TRBV5-1 and TRBJ2-3; D gene uncertain. The CDR3 has 12 amino acids. V lost 4 bases, J lost 1 base, and 4 bases lay in between. Looked up from germline, CDR1 is SGHRS and CDR2 is YFSETQ. CDR3 amino acids: CASSAGTDTQYF. The CDR3 DNA sequence: TGCGCCAGCAGCGCCGGCACAGATACGCAGTATTTT.

This chain uses TRBV9 with TRBJ1-1; no clear D. Germline assignment: CDR1 SGDLS and CDR2 YYNGEE. The V end lost 0 bases, the J end lost 6 bases, and 9 bases lay between the germline ends. The CDR3 is 13 residues long. The CDR3 protein is CASSVVGSSEAFF. As DNA, the CDR3 is TGTGCCAGCAGCGTAGTAGGGAGCTCTGAAGCTTTCTTT.

The chain uses TRBV5-1 and TRBJ2-2; 8 bases are a match to TRBD1. V shed 5 bases, J shed 1 base, and the junction held 4 bases outside the gene matches. The CDR3 sequence is 15 residues long. Per germline, CDR1 SGHRS and CDR2 YFSETQ. The CDR3 loop is CASSPGQGNTGELFF. As DNA, the CDR3 is TGCGCCAGCAGTCCCGGACAGGGGAACACCGGGGAGCTGTTTTTT.

The V call is TRBV5-1, the J call TRBJ1-1; D is undetermined. V lost 0 bases and J lost 1, with 10 bases in between. The CDR3 length is 15 residues. CDR1 is SGHRS and CDR2 is YFSETQ in the germline V gene. The CDR3 DNA sequence: TGCGCCAGCAGCTTGGGTGGGGAGTGGAACACTGAAGCTTTCTTT. Amino acids: CASSLGGEWNTEAFF.

The chain links TRBV5-1 to TRBJ1-3; D remains ambiguous. CDR3 length: 15 residues. Germline lookup yields CDR1 SGHRS and CDR2 YFSETQ. V lost 1 base, J lost 0 bases, and 8 bases lay in between. The CDR3 region is CASSLWAGSGNTIYF. The DNA for the CDR3 is TGCGCCAGCAGCTTGTGGGCAGGCTCTGGAAACACCATATATTTT.

The chain couples TRBV5-5 to TRBJ1-2; 10 positions agree with TRBD1. The ends lost 5 bases at V and 4 bases at J; junction bases unmatched: 14. Germline assignment: CDR1 SGHKS and CDR2 YYEKEE (reference sequence). This CDR3 region has 17 residues. The CDR3 DNA follows: TGTGCCAGCAGGGAAGGGACAGGGGACCTTCGTGCCTATGGCTACACCTTC. Protein: CASREGTGDLRAYGYTF.

The chain links TRBV5-4 to TRBJ1-6; D perhaps matches TRBD1 (6 bases). The CDR3 is 17 residues long. CDR1 and CDR2 from the germline V gene are SGHNT and YYREEE (reference sequence). V gave up 3 bases and J gave up 5 bases, with 18 bases separating them. CDR3 region: CASSSSQGAMDNSPLHF. In DNA form, the CDR3 reads TGTGCCAGCAGCTCGTCACAGGGCGCTATGGATAATTCACCCCTCCACTTT.

The sample holds one count of this clone. J is TRBJ1-6 and V is TRBV5-1; TRBD1 matches 8 bases. Trimming removed 2 bases from V and 7 bases from J; junction bases left unmatched: 2. The germline CDR1 and CDR2 sequences are SGHRS and YFSETQ. There are 14 residues in the CDR3. CDR3 amino acids: CASSFGQGNSPLHF. CDR3 in DNA: TGCGCCAGCAGCTTTGGACAGGGAAATTCACCCCTCCACTTT.

The genes are TRBV1 and TRBJ1-5. TRBV1 is classified as a pseudogene. There are 18 residues in the CDR3. DNA for the CDR3: TGCACCAGCAGCCAAGAATTGGGATTACGCCGATGCAATCAGCCCCAGCATTTT. Translation: CTSSQELGLRRCNQPQHF.

This clone was counted between two and nine times. This chain links TRBV5-1 with TRBJ1-1, with TRBD1 identical over 10 bases. This CDR3 has 15 residues. V was pared by 4 bases and J by 4 bases, with 7 bases of the junction left unmatched. The germline V gene has CDR1 SGHRS and CDR2 YFSETQ. The CDR3 sequence: CASSDRGQGITEAFF. DNA for the CDR3: TGCGCCAGCAGCGACCGGGGACAGGGGATCACTGAAGCTTTCTTT.

J is TRBJ1-2 and V is TRBV6-6; D remains unclear. Trimming stripped 5 bases from V and 4 bases from J, with 17 bases between. Germline lookup yields CDR1 MNHNY and CDR2 SVGAGI (reference sequence). The CDR3 has 15 residues. The CDR3 DNA is TGTGCCAGCAGTCAGCCCCGGCAGATCGGCTATGGCTACACCTTC. This codes for CASSQPRQIGYGYTF.

The V call is TRBV19, the J call TRBJ1-2; no clear D gene. Trimming stripped 5 bases from V and 2 bases from J, with 9 bases between. This CDR3 spans 13 amino acids. The germline V gene has CDR1 LNHDA and CDR2 SQIVND (reference sequence). The CDR3 bases are TGTGCCAGTAGTGAGGAGGGAAACTATGGCTACACCTTC. Protein sequence: CASSEEGNYGYTF.

This clone was counted a single time. The chain joins TRBV6-1 to TRBJ2-7; D is unresolved. CDR3 length equals 12 residues. V gave up 3 bases and J gave up 2 bases, with 5 bases separating them. Germline V gene lookup returns CDR1 MNHNS and CDR2 SASEGT. The CDR3 DNA is TGTGCCAGCAGTGATAGTCCCTACGAGCAGTACTTC. It encodes CASSDSPYEQYF.

J is TRBJ2-7 and V is TRBV7-9; D not certain. The CDR3 has 9 amino acids. V lost 6 bases and J lost 4, with 1 base in between. Per germline, CDR1 SEHNR and CDR2 FQNEAQ (reference sequence). The CDR3 DNA is TGTGCCAGCAGGTACGAGCAGTACTTC. Translated, it gives CASRYEQYF.

The V gene is TRBV2, the J gene TRBJ1-2, with a weak D call TRBD1 (6 bases). CDR3 size: 12 residues. Germline CDR1 reads SNHLY; CDR2 reads FYNNEI. V shed 4 bases and J shed 6 bases, with 9 bases lying between them. Here the CDR3 DNA reads TGTGCCAGCAGTGGGGCAGGGGATGGCTACACCTTC. It is translated as CASSGAGDGYTF.